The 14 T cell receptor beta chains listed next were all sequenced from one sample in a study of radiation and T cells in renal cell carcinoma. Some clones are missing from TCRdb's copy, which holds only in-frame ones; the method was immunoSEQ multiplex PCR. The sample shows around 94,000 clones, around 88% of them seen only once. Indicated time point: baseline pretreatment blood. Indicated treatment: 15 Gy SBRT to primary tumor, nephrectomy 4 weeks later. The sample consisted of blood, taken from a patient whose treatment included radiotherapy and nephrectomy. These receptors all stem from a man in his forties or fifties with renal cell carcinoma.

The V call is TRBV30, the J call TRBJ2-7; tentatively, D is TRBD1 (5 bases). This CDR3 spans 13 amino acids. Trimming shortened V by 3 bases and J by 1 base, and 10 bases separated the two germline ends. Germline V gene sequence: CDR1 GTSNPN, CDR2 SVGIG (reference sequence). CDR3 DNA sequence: TGTGCCTGGAGCAAGGGGATGTCCTACGAGCAGTACTTC. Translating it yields CAWSKGMSYEQYF.

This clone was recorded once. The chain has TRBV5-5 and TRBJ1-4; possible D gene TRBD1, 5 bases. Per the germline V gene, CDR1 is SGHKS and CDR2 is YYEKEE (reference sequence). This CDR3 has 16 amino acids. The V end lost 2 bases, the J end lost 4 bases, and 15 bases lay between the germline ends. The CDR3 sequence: CASSLYGADNNEKLFF. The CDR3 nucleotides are TGTGCCAGCAGCTTATACGGGGCAGATAATAATGAAAAACTGTTTTTT.

The CDR3 DNA reads TGTGCCAGCAGCCCCCCGGGTAATCAGCCCCAGCATTTT. Its translation is CASSPPGNQPQHF. The V call is TRBV28, the J call TRBJ1-5; the D is unclear. Trimming pared 6 bases from V and 4 bases from J, leaving 10 bases between. The CDR3 totals 13 residues. Germline CDR1 reads MDHEN; CDR2 reads SYDVKM.

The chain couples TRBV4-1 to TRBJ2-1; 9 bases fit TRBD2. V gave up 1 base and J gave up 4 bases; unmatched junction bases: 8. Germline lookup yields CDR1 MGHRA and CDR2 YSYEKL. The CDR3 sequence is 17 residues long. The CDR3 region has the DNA TGCGCCAGCAGCCAAGCGCTAGCGGGACTTGCATACAATGAGCAGTTCTTC. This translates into CASSQALAGLAYNEQFF.

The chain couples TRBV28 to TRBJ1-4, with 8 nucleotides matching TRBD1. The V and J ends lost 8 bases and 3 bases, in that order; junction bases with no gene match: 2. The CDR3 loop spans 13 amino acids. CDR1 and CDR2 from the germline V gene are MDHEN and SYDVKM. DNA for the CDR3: TGTGCCAGCCTACAGGGGGCTAATGAAAAACTGTTTTTT. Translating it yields CASLQGANEKLFF.

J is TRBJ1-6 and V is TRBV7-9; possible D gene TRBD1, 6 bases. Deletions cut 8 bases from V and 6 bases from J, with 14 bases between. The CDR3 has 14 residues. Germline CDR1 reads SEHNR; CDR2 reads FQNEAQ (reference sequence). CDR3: CASLDVGGNSPLHF. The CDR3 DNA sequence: TGTGCCAGCTTGGACGTAGGGGGTAATTCACCCCTCCACTTT.

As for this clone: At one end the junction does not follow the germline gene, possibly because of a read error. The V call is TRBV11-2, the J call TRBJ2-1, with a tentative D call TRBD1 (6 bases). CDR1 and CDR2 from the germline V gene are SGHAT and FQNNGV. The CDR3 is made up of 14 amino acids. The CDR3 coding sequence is TGTGCCGGCAGCTTAGGAGGTCCACAGGGTGAGCAGTTCTTC. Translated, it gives CAGSLGGPQGEQFF.

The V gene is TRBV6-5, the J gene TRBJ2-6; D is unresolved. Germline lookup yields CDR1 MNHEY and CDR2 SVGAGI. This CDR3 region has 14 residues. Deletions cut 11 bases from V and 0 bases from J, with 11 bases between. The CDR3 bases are TGTGCCGTCAGAGTTAGCTCTGGGGCCAACGTCCTGACTTTC. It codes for CAVRVSSGANVLTF.

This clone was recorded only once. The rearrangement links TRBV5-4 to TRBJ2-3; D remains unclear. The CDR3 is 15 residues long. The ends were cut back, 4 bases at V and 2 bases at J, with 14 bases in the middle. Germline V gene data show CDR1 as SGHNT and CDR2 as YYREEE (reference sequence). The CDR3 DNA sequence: TGTGCCAGCAGCCCGGGTTCTTTCATCACAGATACGCAGTATTTT. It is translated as CASSPGSFITDTQYF.

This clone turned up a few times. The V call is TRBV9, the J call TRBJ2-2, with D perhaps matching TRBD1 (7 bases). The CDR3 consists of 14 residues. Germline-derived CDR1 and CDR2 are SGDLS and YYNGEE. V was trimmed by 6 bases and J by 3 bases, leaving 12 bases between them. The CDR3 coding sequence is TGTGCCAGCAAAGGGGGCGGGGACACCGGGGAGCTGTTTTTT. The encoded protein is CASKGGGDTGELFF. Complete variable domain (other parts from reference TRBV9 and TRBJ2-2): DSGVTQTPKHLITATGQRVTLRCSPRSGDLSVYWYQQSLDQGLQFLIQYYNGEERAKGNILERFSAQQFPDLHSELNLSSLELGDSALYFCASKGGGDTGELFFGEGSRLTVL.

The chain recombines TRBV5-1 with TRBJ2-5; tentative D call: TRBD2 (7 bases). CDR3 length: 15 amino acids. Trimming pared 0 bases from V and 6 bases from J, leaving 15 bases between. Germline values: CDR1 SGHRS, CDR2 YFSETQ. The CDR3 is CASSLEGRGGKTQYF. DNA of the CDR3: TGCGCCAGCAGCTTGGAGGGTAGGGGGGGCAAGACCCAGTACTTC.

The CDR3 loop is CASSEVDRVYNQPQHF. CDR3 DNA sequence: TGTGCCAGCAGTGAAGTAGACAGGGTTTACAATCAGCCCCAGCATTTT. The V gene is TRBV6-1, the J gene TRBJ1-5, with 7 bases matching TRBD1. V gave up 1 base and J gave up 3 bases; unmatched junction bases: 6. The germline V gene encodes CDR1 MNHNS and CDR2 SASEGT. CDR3 size: 16 residues.

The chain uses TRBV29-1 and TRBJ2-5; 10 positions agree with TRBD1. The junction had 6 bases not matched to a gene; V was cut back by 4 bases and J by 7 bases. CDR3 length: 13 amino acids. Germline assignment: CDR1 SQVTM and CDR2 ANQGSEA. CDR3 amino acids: CSVAGTGASTQYF. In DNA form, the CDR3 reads TGCAGCGTTGCAGGGACAGGGGCTTCGACCCAGTACTTC. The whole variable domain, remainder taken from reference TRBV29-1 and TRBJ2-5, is SAVISQKPSRDICQRGTSLTIQCQVDSQVTMMFWYRQQPGQSLTLIATANQGSEATYESGFVIDKFPISRPNLTFSTLTVSNMSPEDSSIYLCSVAGTGASTQYFGPGTRLLVL.

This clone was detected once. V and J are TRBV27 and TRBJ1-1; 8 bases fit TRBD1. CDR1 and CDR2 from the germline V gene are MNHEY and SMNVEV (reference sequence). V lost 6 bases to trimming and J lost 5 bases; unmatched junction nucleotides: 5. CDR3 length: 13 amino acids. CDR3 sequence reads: CASSQGARTEAFF. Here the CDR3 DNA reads TGTGCCAGCAGCCAGGGGGCAAGGACTGAAGCTTTCTTT.